The T cell receptor beta chain under discussion was sequenced for a study of CD8+ T cells in alopecia areata. J gave up 8 bases and V 7 bases, and 10 bases lay outside the gene matches. Germline lookup yields CDR1 GTSNPN and CDR2 SVGIG (reference sequence). The CDR3 length is 14 residues. Following extraction, RNA underwent reverse transcription to cDNA, which served as the sequencing template. TCRdb keeps only in-frame clones here, not all; method: immunoSEQ multiplex PCR. Among 200,000 to 250,000 clones listed, 57% were seen once. Only a few counts were recorded for this clone. This chain connects TRBV30 to TRBJ2-1; the match to TRBD2 covers 11 bases. Sequenced material: CD4+ T cells sorted from blood, taken at week 0. This receptor was taken from a human donor with alopecia areata. The CDR3 sequence is CAFLISGRADEQFF. As DNA, the CDR3 is TGTGCCTTCCTTATTAGCGGGAGGGCTGATGAGCAGTTCTTC.